These 5 T cell receptor beta chains were sequenced from one sample in a study of cytomegalovirus exposure and HLA in healthy donors. Amplification used 60 Vbeta primers and 13 Jbeta primers. Profiled with immunoSEQ multiplex PCR; TCRdb holds only in-frame clones, not every one. Among more than 90,000 clones listed, roughly 75% were seen once. Sequencing was carried out using PBMCs. These receptors were obtained from a woman aged 60-75 years in good health and CMV-seronegative.

This chain joins TRBV2 and TRBJ2-7, with 9 bases fitting TRBD1. With 7 bases clipped from V and 5 bases from J, the junction kept 6 bases outside the gene matches. The germline gives CDR1 SNHLY, CDR2 FYNNEI. The CDR3 loop spans 13 amino acids. The CDR3 nucleotides are TGTGCCAGCACGGGACAGGGTGGAAACGAGCAGTACTTC. Its protein is CASTGQGGNEQYF.

The chain combines TRBV5-6 with TRBJ2-7; the match to TRBD1 covers 8 bases. The V segment lost 7 bases and the J segment 0 bases; nucleotides outside the gene matches: 15. Germline assignment: CDR1 SGHDT and CDR2 YYEEEE. The CDR3 consists of 17 residues. For the CDR3, the DNA is TGTGCCAGCGCAGCTTGGTTGACGGACAGGGCCTCCTACGAGCAGTACTTC. This gives the protein CASAAWLTDRASYEQYF.

This clone has a handful of counts. Compared with germline, one end of the junction differs, possibly owing to a read error. The rearrangement links TRBV6-1 to TRBJ2-5; 8 bases agree with TRBD2. The CDR3 totals 14 residues. Per germline, CDR1 MNHNS and CDR2 SASEGT. CDR3 region: CASREAGVIETQYF. The CDR3 DNA sequence: TGTGCCAGCCGTGAAGCGGGAGTTATAGAGACCCAGTACTTC.

V is TRBV7-9 and J is TRBJ1-1, with unresolved D. Trimming took 5 bases from V and 5 from J, leaving 12 bases between them. This CDR3 is 13 amino acids long. Looked up from germline, CDR1 is SEHNR and CDR2 is FQNEAQ (reference sequence). CDR3 nucleotides: TGTGCCAGCAGCAGATGGGGAGGTACTGAAGCTTTCTTT. Protein sequence: CASSRWGGTEAFF. Variable domain in full (rest from reference TRBV7-9 and TRBJ1-1): DTGVSQNPRHKITKRGQNVTFRCDPISEHNRLYWYRQTLGQGPEFLTYFQNEAQLEKSRLLSDRFSAERPKGSFSTLEIQRTEQGDSAMYLCASSRWGGTEAFFGQGTRLTVV.

Here the CDR3 DNA reads TGTGCCAGCAGCTTAGGCGACAGTCGGAGTCAGCCCCAGCATTTT. Translated, it gives CASSLGDSRSQPQHF. This rearrangement joins TRBV7-9 to TRBJ1-5; D may be TRBD1 (5 bases). The CDR3 is 15 residues long. Germline V gives CDR1 SEHNR, CDR2 FQNEAQ (reference sequence). The V end lost 1 base, the J end lost 6 bases, and 13 bases lay between the germline ends.